This record covers a single T cell receptor (beta chain). The antigen is unknown. This entry comes from a study of blood T cells in healthy people across ages. PCR was performed a second time for roughly 7 to 12 cycles using a sample-barcoded 5' primer and a J-beta primer mix. A single record per CDR3 protein comes from TCRdb applying MiXCR to the 5' RACE reads. The sample consists of 600,000 to 1,000,000 distinct CDR3 sequences, roughly 60% of them appearing once. Unmatched junction bases numbered 13, after V lost 2 bases and J lost 13 bases. The length of the CDR3 is 16 residues. Germline CDR1 and CDR2: MDHEN and SYDVKM. Study outcomes and limitations: Reliance upon unsorted PBMCs precluded definitive naive versus antigen-experienced comparison. Age brought a roughly linear fall in TCR beta diversity measured per million T cells.

The rearrangement joins TRBV28 to TRBJ2-4; 11 bases map to TRBD2. Sequenced: blood. The sequence came from a man under 40 in good health. The CDR3 sequence: CASSLGTSGQAIGQYF. For the CDR3, the DNA is TGTGCCAGCAGTTTAGGGACTAGCGGACAGGCTATTGGGCAGTACTTC.